This T cell receptor (beta chain) was documented in a study of blood T cell repertoires in COVID-19. Study-level information: The samples span acute and convalescent COVID-19 from the United States, Italy and Spain. Sources were T cells, B-cell-depleted T cells, or PBMCs; the material itself was cDNA or gDNA.

The CDR3 loop spans 13 amino acids. Deletions cut 2 bases from V and 3 bases from J, with 7 bases between. Sequencing was performed with immunoSEQ multiplex PCR; in TCRdb, only in-frame clones are kept and a portion is missing. Of around 310,000 clones detected, about 90% appear once; the ten largest clones hold about 1%. Seattle patients were enrolled while actively infected and followed longitudinally. The J gene is TRBJ1-1, the V gene TRBV12-3 or TRBV12-4; weak D call: TRBD1 (6 bases). This sequence originates from a woman aged 40 to 55 with COVID-19, enrolled during active disease. What was sequenced was peripheral blood. The CDR3 reads CASSLNRDTEAFF. CDR3 DNA sequence: TGTGCCAGCAGTTTAAACAGGGACACTGAAGCTTTCTTT.